A single sample is the source of the 9 T cell receptor beta chains below, sequenced in a study of T cells after yellow fever vaccination. MiXCR, run by TCRdb on the 5' RACE reads, gives a single entry per CDR3 protein. The data contain hundreds of thousands of distinct CDR3 sequences, roughly 3.5% of them singletons. This specimen consisted of PBMCs, obtained on the day of the yellow fever booster vaccination. These receptors all stem from a young man who received the YFV17D yellow fever vaccine.

V and J are TRBV7-9 and TRBJ2-5; maybe TRBD1 (6 bases). The CDR3 runs 15 residues. The germline gives CDR1 SEHNR, CDR2 FQNEAQ (reference sequence). Trimming took off 5 bases at V and 1 base at J, with 14 bases between the two ends. Here the CDR3 DNA reads TGTGCCAGCAGCCATGCAGGGGCCCCCCAAGAGACCCAGTACTTC. Encoded protein: CASSHAGAPQETQYF.

The V call is TRBV28, the J call TRBJ2-7, with 7 nucleotides matching TRBD1. CDR1 and CDR2 (germline): MDHEN, SYDVKM. CDR3 length: 13 amino acids. J gave up 2 bases and V 5 bases, and 3 bases lay outside the gene matches. The CDR3 DNA reads as TGTGCCAGCAGTGCCGACAGGGCCTACGAGCAGTACGTC. This codes for CASSADRAYEQYV.

V usage is TRBV3-1 and J usage is TRBJ1-1, with D tentatively TRBD1 (6 bases). V was pared by 3 bases and J by 0 bases, with 17 bases between. CDR1 and CDR2 (germline): LGHDT, YNNKEL (reference sequence). The CDR3 covers 17 residues. Written as DNA, the CDR3 is TGTGCCAGCAGCCACCGATCAGGACAGTTGATGAACACTGAAGCTTTCTTT. Encoded protein: CASSHRSGQLMNTEAFF. Full variable domain (rest looked up from reference TRBV3-1 and TRBJ1-1): DTAVSQTPKYLVTQMGNDKSIKCEQNLGHDTMYWYKQDSKKFLKIMFSYNNKELIINETVPNRFSPKSPDKAHLNLHINSLELGDSAVYFCASSHRSGQLMNTEAFFGQGTRLTVV.

In this sample, this clonotype turned up many times. V usage is TRBV15 and J usage is TRBJ2-5; D is ambiguous. The CDR3 length is 12 residues. V lost 1 base and J 4 bases, leaving 4 bases between the germline ends. Germline CDR1 LNHNV, CDR2 YYDKDF (reference sequence). CDR3 protein: CATSRVSETQYF. CDR3 DNA sequence: TGTGCCACCAGCAGAGTATCAGAGACCCAGTACTTC.

This clonotype was recorded many times. V gene TRBV29-1 combines with J gene TRBJ2-5, with TRBD1 identical over 9 bases. This CDR3 is built from 17 residues. Trimming at V came to 1 base and at J to 3 bases, leaving 12 bases not matched to a gene. CDR1 SQVTM and CDR2 ANQGSEA come from the germline V gene. DNA for the CDR3: TGCAGCGTTGAAGGGGCTCTCGACCGGGACAGGGAAGAGACCCAGTACTTC. As protein: CSVEGALDRDREETQYF.

This clonotype was detected a few times. V gene TRBV20-1 combines with J gene TRBJ1-3, with 9 bases identical to TRBD1. V lost 4 bases, J lost 7 bases, and 5 bases stayed unmatched. Germline V gives CDR1 DFQATT, CDR2 SNEGSKA (reference sequence). The CDR3 is made up of 13 amino acids. The CDR3 protein is CSANRGRGNTIYF. The CDR3 nucleotides read TGCAGTGCTAACAGGGGGCGAGGGAACACCATATATTTT.

This clonotype was recorded many times. V gene TRBV19 combines with J gene TRBJ2-1; no reliable D call. This CDR3 region has 13 residues. V was trimmed by 5 bases and J by 4 bases, leaving 9 bases between them. The germline gives CDR1 LNHDA, CDR2 SQIVND (reference sequence). The CDR3: CASSVGIYNEQFF. For the CDR3, the DNA is TGTGCCAGTAGTGTGGGGATTTACAATGAGCAGTTCTTC.

This clonotype was observed many times. V and J are TRBV7-9 and TRBJ1-1; TRBD1 might be the D (5 bases). With 5 bases removed from V and 0 bases from J, the gap between germline ends came to 7 bases. CDR3 size: 13 residues. Germline V gives CDR1 SEHNR, CDR2 FQNEAQ (reference sequence). The CDR3 spells CASSAGMNTEAFF. CDR3 bases: TGTGCCAGCAGCGCAGGGATGAACACTGAAGCTTTCTTT.

This clonotype came up a few times. The gene calls are TRBV7-9 and TRBJ1-1; D call uncertain. The V gene's germline CDR1 is SEHNR and CDR2 FQNEAQ (reference sequence). The CDR3 totals 16 residues. V dropped 4 bases and J dropped 2 bases, with 17 bases sitting between them. This CDR3 is CASSSMWKAGNTEAFF. CDR3 nucleotide sequence: TGTGCCAGCAGCTCCATGTGGAAGGCCGGAAACACTGAAGCTTTCTTT.